These 20 T cell receptor beta chains came from one sample sequenced in a study of regulatory T cells in long-lasting Graves disease. The authors built TCR beta libraries using iRepertoire HTBI primers and Arm-PCR of CDR3 regions. TCRdb itself ran the multiplex PCR reads through MiXCR, one entry per CDR3 protein. The repertoire holds approximately 480,000 distinct CDR3 sequences, with roughly 15% as singletons. This sample's time point: newly diagnosed GD, antithyroid drugs for less than 3 months. PBMC-derived RNA was used for the TCR library. This sample was shared with a second study, whose subject was T cells in Graves' hyperthyroidism and ophthalmopathy.

The material was peripheral blood mononuclear cells (PBMCs), obtained at new diagnosis, from a patient treated with antithyroid drugs. The receptors derive from a man aged 40-49 years with Graves disease.

This chain links TRBV10-3 with TRBJ2-7; 12 bases line up with TRBD2. The length of the CDR3 is 15 residues. V lost 5 bases, J lost 5 bases, and 7 bases stayed unmatched. Germline V CDR1 and CDR2: ENHRY, SYGVKD. The CDR3 loop reads CAISPTSGRSHEQYF. The CDR3 DNA reads TGTGCCATCAGTCCGACTAGCGGGAGAAGCCACGAGCAGTACTTC.

This clonotype came up many times. The V and J genes are TRBV20-1 and TRBJ1-1, with a possible D match to TRBD1 (6 bases). Trimming took 4 bases from V and 6 from J, leaving 15 bases between them. Germline V lookup: CDR1 DFQATT, CDR2 SNEGSKA (reference sequence). The CDR3 loop spans 13 amino acids. The DNA of the CDR3 is TGCAGTGCTATTACCAGGGGAGTCCCTGAAGCTTTCTTT. Translation gives CSAITRGVPEAFF.

A remark on this clonotype: It may be a read error: a sequence one base away is much more abundant. The CDR3 DNA reads as TGTGCCGGCAGCGTCAGGGGGGGACTAGACTCCAATGAGCAGTTCTTC. As protein: CAGSVRGGLDSNEQFF. J is TRBJ2-1 and V is TRBV11-2; D perhaps matches TRBD2 (8 bases). Germline values: CDR1 SGHAT, CDR2 FQNNGV. The length of the CDR3 is 16 residues.

The chain carries TRBV28 and TRBJ2-7; 9 bases match TRBD1. Germline lookup yields CDR1 MDHEN and CDR2 SYDVKM. J lost 5 bases, V lost 4 bases, and 9 bases had no gene match. This CDR3 contains 15 residues. The CDR3 DNA reads TGTGCCAGCAGTTCACCGGGACAGGGTGTGAACGAGCAGTACTTC. As protein: CASSSPGQGVNEQYF.

The chain employs TRBV19 and TRBJ2-7; weak D call: TRBD1 (5 bases). Trimming stripped 5 bases from V and 0 bases from J, with 20 bases between. Germline V gene data show CDR1 as LNHDA and CDR2 as SQIVND (reference sequence). The CDR3 spans 17 residues. DNA for the CDR3: TGTGCCAGTAGTTCCCCACCAGGACACCCGAGCTCCTACGAGCAGTACTTC. Translating gives CASSSPPGHPSSYEQYF.

This clonotype was recorded at least ten times. V and J are TRBV28 and TRBJ2-3; D unresolved. The germline V gene has CDR1 MDHEN and CDR2 SYDVKM. The CDR3 is 14 amino acids. V lost 4 bases to trimming and J lost 1 base, with 9 bases between them. DNA of the CDR3: TGTGCCAGCAGTTCGGTAGAGGGCACAGATACGCAGTATTTT. Its protein is CASSSVEGTDTQYF.

The V and J genes are TRBV24-1 and TRBJ2-3, with a weak D call TRBD1 (6 bases). CDR1 KGHDR and CDR2 SFDVKD come from the germline V gene. Trimming stripped 4 bases from V and 6 bases from J, with 13 bases between. This CDR3 has 14 amino acids. The CDR3 region is CATSENRELDTQYF. In nucleotides, the CDR3 is TGTGCCACCAGTGAAAACAGGGAGTTGGATACGCAGTATTTT.

This chain joins TRBV24-1 and TRBJ2-1; 7 bases align to TRBD1. The germline V gene has CDR1 KGHDR and CDR2 SFDVKD. The CDR3 covers 15 residues. Losses at the gene ends were 9 bases for V and 0 bases for J; bases not matched to a gene: 7. The CDR3 spells CATGGGTDSYNEQFF. The DNA for the CDR3 is TGTGCCACCGGTGGTGGGACAGACTCCTACAATGAGCAGTTCTTC.

This clonotype was seen more than once but under ten times. The chain uses TRBV27 and TRBJ1-1; possible D gene TRBD1, 5 bases. This CDR3 comprises 17 residues. V shed 5 bases and J shed 1 base, with 20 bases lying between them. Germline assignment: CDR1 MNHEY and CDR2 SMNVEV (reference sequence). The CDR3 DNA sequence: TGTGCCAGCAGTGCCGACAGACAGCAGGTTTGGAACACTGAAGCTTTCTTT. Translation: CASSADRQQVWNTEAFF.

The gene calls are TRBV28 and TRBJ1-6; 9 bases are shared with TRBD1. Germline CDR1 and CDR2: MDHEN and SYDVKM. This CDR3 contains 19 residues. The V segment lost 4 bases and the J segment 0 bases; nucleotides outside the gene matches: 10. The CDR3 region is CASSSTGTGTSSYNSPLHF. The CDR3 nucleotides read TGTGCCAGCAGTTCAACCGGGACAGGGACAAGCTCCTATAATTCACCCCTCCACTTT.

The J gene is TRBJ2-1, the V gene TRBV5-1, with D tentatively TRBD1 (7 bases). V lost 4 bases, J lost 0 bases, and 11 bases lay in between. The CDR3 runs 15 residues. CDR1 and CDR2 from the germline V gene are SGHRS and YFSETQ. CDR3 residues: CASSAGQPSYNEQFF. As DNA, the CDR3 is TGCGCCAGCAGCGCGGGACAGCCCTCCTACAATGAGCAGTTCTTC.

This clonotype was seen many times. The chain couples TRBV12-5 to TRBJ2-7, with D possibly being TRBD2 (5 bases). The germline gives CDR1 LGHNT, CDR2 FRNRAP. This CDR3 comprises 12 residues. V lost 9 bases, J lost 3 bases, and 12 bases lay in between. The CDR3 reads CASGRGSYEQYF. DNA for the CDR3: TGTGCTAGCGGACGGGGTAGCTACGAGCAGTACTTC.

This chain connects TRBV7-2 to TRBJ2-1; TRBD2 matches 11 bases. The germline CDR1 and CDR2 sequences are SGHTA and FQGNSA. V was pared by 3 bases and J by 5 bases, with 6 bases of the junction left unmatched. The CDR3 runs 16 residues. The CDR3 here is CASSFRGTSGHNEQFF. The CDR3 DNA reads TGTGCCAGCAGCTTTCGAGGGACTAGCGGACACAATGAGCAGTTCTTC.

This clonotype has only a few counts. The chain employs TRBV7-8 and TRBJ2-2; D call uncertain. CDR1 is SGHVS, CDR2 FQNEAQ, per germline. The V end lost 1 base, the J end lost 7 bases, and 7 bases lay between the germline ends. CDR3 length: 13 amino acids. The CDR3 nucleotides read TGTGCCAGCAGCTTAGGAGTCGACGGGGAGCTGTTTTTT. As protein: CASSLGVDGELFF.

This clonotype was picked up many times. The chain combines TRBV10-3 with TRBJ2-7; perhaps TRBD2 as D (7 bases). The germline V and J ends were trimmed by 0 bases and 0 bases, with 15 bases remaining between them. Germline V gene sequence: CDR1 ENHRY, CDR2 SYGVKD. The CDR3 sequence is 17 residues long. The CDR3 loop reads CAISESGGSGSSYEQYF. The CDR3 coding sequence is TGTGCCATCAGTGAGTCAGGGGGTAGCGGGTCCTCCTACGAGCAGTACTTC.

With respect to this clonotype: One end of the junction varies from germline; a read error may be responsible. The chain recombines TRBV29-1 with TRBJ2-3; D is perhaps TRBD1 (5 bases). CDR3 size: 12 residues. Germline-derived CDR1 and CDR2 are SQVTM and ANQGSEA. The CDR3 is CSVKKTTGTQYF. The CDR3 DNA is TGCAGCGTAAAGAAGACCACAGGTACGCAGTATTTT.

This clonotype was seen at least ten times. J is TRBJ1-1 and V is TRBV10-3, with D possibly being TRBD1 (5 bases). The V end lost 10 bases, the J end lost 2 bases, and 14 bases lay between the germline ends. The CDR3 is made up of 13 amino acids. Germline loops: CDR1 ENHRY, CDR2 SYGVKD. DNA of the CDR3: TGTGCCACCAGCAGGGTGACCAACACTGAAGCTTTCTTT. This codes for CATSRVTNTEAFF.

The chain uses TRBV4-1 and TRBJ2-1, with D tentatively TRBD2 (5 bases). The V end was cut by 3 bases, the J end by 6 bases, with 21 bases between. CDR1 is MGHRA, CDR2 YSYEKL, per germline. The CDR3 totals 17 residues. CDR3 nucleotide sequence: TGCGCCAGCAGCCACCGTAGGCTAGCAGGAGATGGCAATGAGCAGTTCTTC. Amino acid sequence: CASSHRRLAGDGNEQFF.

V gene TRBV2 combines with J gene TRBJ2-5; 7 bases map to TRBD2. With 8 bases clipped from V and 4 bases from J, the junction kept 13 bases outside the gene matches. The CDR3 runs to 15 residues. CDR1 and CDR2 from the germline V gene are SNHLY and FYNNEI. In nucleotides, the CDR3 is TGTGCCAGCTCATTCCGGGGGGAAGTCATAGAGACCCAGTACTTC. This sequence encodes CASSFRGEVIETQYF.

Ten or more counts support this clonotype. The gene calls are TRBV12-3 or TRBV12-4 and TRBJ1-1, with 9 bases identical to TRBD1. The CDR3 spans 15 residues. V shed 6 bases, J shed 2 bases, and the junction held 7 bases outside the gene matches. The CDR3 DNA is TGTGCCAGCAGAATCCGACAGGGGGGAAACACTGAAGCTTTCTTT. It yields the protein CASRIRQGGNTEAFF.